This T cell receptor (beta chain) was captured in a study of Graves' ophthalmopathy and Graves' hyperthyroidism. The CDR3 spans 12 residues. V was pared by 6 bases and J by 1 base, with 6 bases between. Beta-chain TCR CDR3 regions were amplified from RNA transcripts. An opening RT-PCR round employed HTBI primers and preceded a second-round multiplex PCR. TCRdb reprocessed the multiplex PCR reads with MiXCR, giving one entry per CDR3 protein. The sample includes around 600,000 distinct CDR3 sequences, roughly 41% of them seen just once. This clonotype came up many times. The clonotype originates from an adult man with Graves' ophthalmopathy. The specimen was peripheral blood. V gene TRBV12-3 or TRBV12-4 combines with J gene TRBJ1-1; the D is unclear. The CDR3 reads CASSSKNTEAFF. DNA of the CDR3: TGTGCCAGCAGCTCAAAGAACACTGAAGCTTTCTTT.